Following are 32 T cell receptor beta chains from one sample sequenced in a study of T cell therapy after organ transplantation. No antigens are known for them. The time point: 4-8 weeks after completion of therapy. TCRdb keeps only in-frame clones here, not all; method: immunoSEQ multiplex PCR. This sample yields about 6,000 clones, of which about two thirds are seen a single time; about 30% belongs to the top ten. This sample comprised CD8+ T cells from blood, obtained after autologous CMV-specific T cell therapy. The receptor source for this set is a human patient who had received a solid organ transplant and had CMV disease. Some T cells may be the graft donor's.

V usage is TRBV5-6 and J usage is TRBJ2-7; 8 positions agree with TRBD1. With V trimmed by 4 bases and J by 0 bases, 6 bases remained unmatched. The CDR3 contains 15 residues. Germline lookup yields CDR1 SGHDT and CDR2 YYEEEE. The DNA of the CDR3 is TGTGCCAGCAGCCCCGACAGGGGCCCCTCCTACGAGCAGTACTTC. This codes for CASSPDRGPSYEQYF.

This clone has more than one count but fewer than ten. The CDR3: CASSHFPGAEQYF. The CDR3 coding sequence is TGTGCCAGCAGTCACTTCCCGGGAGCCGAGCAGTACTTC. The chain links TRBV27 to TRBJ2-7, with D perhaps TRBD2 (6 bases). Between the trimmed V and J ends, which lost 5 bases and 6 bases, there was a span of 14 bases. Per germline, CDR1 MNHEY and CDR2 SMNVEV (reference sequence). The CDR3 contains 13 residues.

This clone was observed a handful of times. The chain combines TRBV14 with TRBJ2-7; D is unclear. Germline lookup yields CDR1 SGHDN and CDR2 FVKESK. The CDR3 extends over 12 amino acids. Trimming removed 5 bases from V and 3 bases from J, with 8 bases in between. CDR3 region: CASSARGYEQYF. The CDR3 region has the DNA TGTGCCAGCAGCGCTAGAGGCTACGAGCAGTACTTC. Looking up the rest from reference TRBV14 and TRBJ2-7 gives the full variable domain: EAGVTQFPSHSVIEKGQTVTLRCDPISGHDNLYWYRRVMGKEIKFLLHFVKESKQDESGMPNNRFLAERTGGTYSTLKVQPAELEDSGVYFCASSARGYEQYFGPGTRLTVT.

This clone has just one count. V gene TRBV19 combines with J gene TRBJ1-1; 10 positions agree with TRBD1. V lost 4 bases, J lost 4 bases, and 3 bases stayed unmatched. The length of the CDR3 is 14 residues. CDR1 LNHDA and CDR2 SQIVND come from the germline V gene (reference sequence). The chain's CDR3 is CASSKGTGATEAFF. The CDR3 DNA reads TGTGCCAGTAGTAAGGGGACAGGGGCCACTGAAGCTTTCTTT.

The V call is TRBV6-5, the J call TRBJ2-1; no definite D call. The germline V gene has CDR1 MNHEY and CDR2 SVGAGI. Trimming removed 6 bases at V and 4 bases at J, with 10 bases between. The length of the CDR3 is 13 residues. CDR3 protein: CASSPGRYNEQFF. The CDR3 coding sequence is TGTGCCAGCAGCCCGGGCCGATACAATGAGCAGTTCTTC.

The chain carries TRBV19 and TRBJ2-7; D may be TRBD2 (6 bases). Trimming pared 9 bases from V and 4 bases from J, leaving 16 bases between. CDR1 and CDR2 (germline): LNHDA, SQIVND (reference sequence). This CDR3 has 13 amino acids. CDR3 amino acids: CASSAGRGYEQYF. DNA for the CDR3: TGTGCCAGCTCGGCGGGGCGAGGGTACGAGCAGTACTTC.

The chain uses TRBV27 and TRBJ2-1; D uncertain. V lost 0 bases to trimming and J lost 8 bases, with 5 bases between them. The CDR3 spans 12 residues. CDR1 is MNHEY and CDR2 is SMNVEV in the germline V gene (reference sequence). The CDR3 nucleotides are TGTGCCAGCAGTTTATCGGGGTATGAGCAGTTCTTC. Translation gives CASSLSGYEQFF.

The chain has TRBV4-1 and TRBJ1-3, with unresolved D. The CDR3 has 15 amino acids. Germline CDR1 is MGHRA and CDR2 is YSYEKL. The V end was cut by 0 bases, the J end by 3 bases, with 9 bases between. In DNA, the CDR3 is TGCGCCAGCAGCCAAGACCCTCAAGGTGGAAACACCATATATTTT. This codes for CASSQDPQGGNTIYF.

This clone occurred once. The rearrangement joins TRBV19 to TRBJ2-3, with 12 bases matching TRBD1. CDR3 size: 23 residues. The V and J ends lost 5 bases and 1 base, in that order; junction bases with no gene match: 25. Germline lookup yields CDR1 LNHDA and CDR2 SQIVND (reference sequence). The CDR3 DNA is TGTGCCAGTAGTCGAAATCTACCCTTACCGGGACAGGGGGCGGCGGGAGGCACAGATACGCAGTATTTT. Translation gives CASSRNLPLPGQGAAGGTDTQYF. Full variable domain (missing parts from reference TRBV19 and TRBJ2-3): DGGITQSPKYLFRKEGQNVTLSCEQNLNHDAMYWYRQDPGQGLRLIYYSQIVNDFQKGDIAEGYSVSREKKESFPLTVTSAQKNPTAFYLCASSRNLPLPGQGAAGGTDTQYFGPGTRLTVL.

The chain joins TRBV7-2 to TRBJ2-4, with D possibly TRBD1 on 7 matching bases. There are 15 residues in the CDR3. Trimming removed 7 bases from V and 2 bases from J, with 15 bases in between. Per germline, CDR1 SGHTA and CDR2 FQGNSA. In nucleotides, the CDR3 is TGTGCCAGCACCCTACAGGGGACTTCCAAAAACATTCAGTACTTC. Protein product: CASTLQGTSKNIQYF.

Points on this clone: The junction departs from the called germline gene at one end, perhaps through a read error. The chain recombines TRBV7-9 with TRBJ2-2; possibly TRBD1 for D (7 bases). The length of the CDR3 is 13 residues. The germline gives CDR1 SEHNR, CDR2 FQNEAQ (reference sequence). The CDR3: CTSGPGGSGELFF. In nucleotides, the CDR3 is TGTACCAGCGGGCCAGGGGGTTCCGGGGAGCTGTTTTTT.

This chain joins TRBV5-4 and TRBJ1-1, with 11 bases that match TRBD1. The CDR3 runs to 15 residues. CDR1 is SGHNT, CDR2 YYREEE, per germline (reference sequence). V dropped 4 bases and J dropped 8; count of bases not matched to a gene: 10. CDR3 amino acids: CASSPPGQGAGEAFF. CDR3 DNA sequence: TGTGCCAGCAGCCCCCCCGGACAGGGGGCGGGGGAAGCTTTCTTT.

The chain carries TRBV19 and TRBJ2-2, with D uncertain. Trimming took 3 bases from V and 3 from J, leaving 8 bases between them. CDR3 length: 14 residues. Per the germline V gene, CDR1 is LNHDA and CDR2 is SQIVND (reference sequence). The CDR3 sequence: CASSMDSYTGELFF. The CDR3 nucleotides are TGTGCCAGTAGTATGGATTCTTACACCGGGGAGCTGTTTTTT. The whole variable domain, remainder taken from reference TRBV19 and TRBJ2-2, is DGGITQSPKYLFRKEGQNVTLSCEQNLNHDAMYWYRQDPGQGLRLIYYSQIVNDFQKGDIAEGYSVSREKKESFPLTVTSAQKNPTAFYLCASSMDSYTGELFFGEGSRLTVL.

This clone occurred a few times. The CDR3 nucleotides read TGTGCCTGGACTATGGGGGGCAACGATGGCTACACCTTC. Translating gives CAWTMGGNDGYTF. V and J are TRBV30 and TRBJ1-2; D may be TRBD1 (6 bases). Looked up from germline, CDR1 is GTSNPN and CDR2 is SVGIG (reference sequence). The CDR3 runs 13 residues. The germline V and J ends were trimmed by 4 bases and 6 bases, with 15 bases remaining between them.

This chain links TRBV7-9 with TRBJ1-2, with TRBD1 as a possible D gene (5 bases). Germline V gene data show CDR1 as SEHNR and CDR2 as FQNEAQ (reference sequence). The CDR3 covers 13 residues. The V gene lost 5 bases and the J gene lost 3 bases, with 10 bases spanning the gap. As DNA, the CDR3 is TGTGCCAGCAGCCCAGGGAGTGACTATGGCTACACCTTC. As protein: CASSPGSDYGYTF.

CDR3 bases: TGTGCCAGCAGCTTCACCGGGGACCCCTACGAGCAGTACTTC. This translates into CASSFTGDPYEQYF. The chain links TRBV6-1 to TRBJ2-7; D is perhaps TRBD1 or TRBD2 (5 bases each). The length of the CDR3 is 14 residues. Germline V gene lookup returns CDR1 MNHNS and CDR2 SASEGT. V was shortened by 6 bases and J by 2 bases, with 14 bases between the two germline ends.

CDR3 sequence: CASSLGGPRWEGHYEQFF. DNA for the CDR3: TGTGCCAGCAGCTTAGGGGGGCCGCGGTGGGAGGGCCACTATGAGCAGTTCTTC. V is TRBV11-3 and J is TRBJ2-1; D is perhaps TRBD2 (7 bases). This CDR3 comprises 18 residues. Germline V CDR1 and CDR2: SGHNT, YENEEA. Trimming removed 1 base from V and 8 bases from J, with 24 bases in between.

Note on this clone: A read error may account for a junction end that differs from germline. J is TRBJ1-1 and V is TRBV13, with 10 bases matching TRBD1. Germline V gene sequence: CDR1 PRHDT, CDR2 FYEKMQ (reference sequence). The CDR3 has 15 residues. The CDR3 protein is CASSVGTGANTEAFF. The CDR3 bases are TGTGCCAGCAGCGTAGGGACAGGGGCGAACACTGAAGCTTTCTTT.

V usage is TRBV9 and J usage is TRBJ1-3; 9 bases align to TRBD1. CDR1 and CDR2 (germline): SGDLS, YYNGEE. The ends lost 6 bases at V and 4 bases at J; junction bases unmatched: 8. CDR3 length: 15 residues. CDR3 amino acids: CASTPGQGLGNTIYF. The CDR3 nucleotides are TGTGCCAGCACCCCGGGACAGGGTTTAGGAAACACCATATATTTT.

Here the CDR3 reads CASSFSAFSGSDTDTQYF. As DNA, the CDR3 is TGTGCCAGCAGCTTTTCGGCCTTTAGCGGGAGTGACACAGATACGCAGTATTTT. The chain couples TRBV5-5 to TRBJ2-3, with TRBD2 identical over 9 bases. This CDR3 comprises 18 residues. The V segment lost 2 bases and the J segment 2 bases; nucleotides outside the gene matches: 12. Germline V CDR1 and CDR2: SGHKS, YYEKEE (reference sequence).

The CDR3 DNA follows: TGTGCCAGCAGTTACGGGATCGGGGGCACCTACGAGCAGTACTTC. It encodes CASSYGIGGTYEQYF. V usage is TRBV6-6 and J usage is TRBJ2-7; D assignment may be TRBD1 or TRBD2 (6 bases each). CDR3 length: 15 amino acids. From germline, CDR1 is MNHNY and CDR2 SVGAGI (reference sequence). Trimming cost V 2 bases and J 2 bases, with 13 bases left between them.

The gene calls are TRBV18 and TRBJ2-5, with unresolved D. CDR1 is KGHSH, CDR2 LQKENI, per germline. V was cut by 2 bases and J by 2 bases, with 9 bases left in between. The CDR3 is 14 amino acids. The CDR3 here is CASSPAAEQETQYF. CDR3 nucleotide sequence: TGTGCCAGCTCACCAGCGGCAGAGCAAGAGACCCAGTACTTC.

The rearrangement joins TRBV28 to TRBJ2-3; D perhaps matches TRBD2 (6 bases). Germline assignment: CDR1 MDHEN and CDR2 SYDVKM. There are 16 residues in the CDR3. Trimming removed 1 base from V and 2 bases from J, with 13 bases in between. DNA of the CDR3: TGTGCCAGCAGTTTATTCGGGAGAGGGGACACAGATACGCAGTATTTT. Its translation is CASSLFGRGDTDTQYF.

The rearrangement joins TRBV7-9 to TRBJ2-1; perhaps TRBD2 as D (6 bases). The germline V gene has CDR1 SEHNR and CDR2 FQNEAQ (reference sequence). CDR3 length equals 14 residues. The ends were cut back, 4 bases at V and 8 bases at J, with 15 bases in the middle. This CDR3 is CASSSVGGRDEQFF. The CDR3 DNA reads TGTGCCAGCAGCTCCGTCGGGGGTAGGGATGAGCAGTTCTTC.

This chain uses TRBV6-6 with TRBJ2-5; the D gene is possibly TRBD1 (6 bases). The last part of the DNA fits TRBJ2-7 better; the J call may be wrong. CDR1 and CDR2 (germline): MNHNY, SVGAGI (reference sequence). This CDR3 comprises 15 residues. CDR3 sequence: CASSLRPDSKNEQYF. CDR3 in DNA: TGTGCCAGTTCTTTAAGACCGGACAGTAAGAACGAGCAGTACTTC.

CDR3 residues: CASSHGTENTGELFF. In nucleotides, the CDR3 is TGCGCCAGCAGCCATGGGACAGAGAACACCGGGGAGCTGTTTTTT. The chain uses TRBV4-3 and TRBJ2-2; 7 bases match TRBD1. V was clipped by 3 bases and J by 1 base; unmatched bases: 2. The CDR3 is 15 amino acids. The germline gives CDR1 LGHNA, CDR2 YSLEER.

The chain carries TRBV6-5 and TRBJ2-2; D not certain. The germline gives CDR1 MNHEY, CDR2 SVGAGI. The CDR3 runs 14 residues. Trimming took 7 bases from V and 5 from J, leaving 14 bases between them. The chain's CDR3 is CASIKVLGTGELFF. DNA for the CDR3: TGTGCCAGCATTAAGGTTCTAGGGACCGGGGAGCTGTTTTTT.

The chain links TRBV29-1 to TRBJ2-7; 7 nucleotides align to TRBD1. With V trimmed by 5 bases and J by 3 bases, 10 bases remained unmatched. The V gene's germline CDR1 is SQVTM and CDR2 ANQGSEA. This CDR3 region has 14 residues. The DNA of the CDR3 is TGCAGCGTTCTTTCACAGGGGATCGGCTACGAGCAGTACTTC. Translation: CSVLSQGIGYEQYF.

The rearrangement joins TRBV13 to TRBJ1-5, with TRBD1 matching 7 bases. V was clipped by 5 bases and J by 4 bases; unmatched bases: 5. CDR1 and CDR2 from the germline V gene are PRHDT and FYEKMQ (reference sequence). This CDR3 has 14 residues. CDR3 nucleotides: TGTGCCAGCAGCCAGGGGACAGTGAATCAGCCCCAGCATTTT. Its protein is CASSQGTVNQPQHF.

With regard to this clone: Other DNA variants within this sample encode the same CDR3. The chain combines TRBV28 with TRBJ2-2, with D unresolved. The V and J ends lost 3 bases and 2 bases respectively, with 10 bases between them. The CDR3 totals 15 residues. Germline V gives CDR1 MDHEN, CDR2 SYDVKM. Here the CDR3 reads CASSFSSLNTGELFF. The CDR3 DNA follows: TGTGCCAGCAGTTTCAGCAGTCTAAACACCGGGGAGCTGTTTTTT. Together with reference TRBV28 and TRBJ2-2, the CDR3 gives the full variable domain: DVKVTQSSRYLVKRTGEKVFLECVQDMDHENMFWYRQDPGLGLRLIYFSYDVKMKEKGDIPEGYSVSREKKERFSLILESASTNQTSMYLCASSFSSLNTGELFFGEGSRLTVL.

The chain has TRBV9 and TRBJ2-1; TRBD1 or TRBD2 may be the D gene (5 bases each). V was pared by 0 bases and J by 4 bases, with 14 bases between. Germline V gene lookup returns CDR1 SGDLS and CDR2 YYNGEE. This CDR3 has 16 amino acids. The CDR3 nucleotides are TGTGCCAGCAGCGTAGAAGCAGGGACGCCTTACAATGAGCAGTTCTTC. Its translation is CASSVEAGTPYNEQFF.

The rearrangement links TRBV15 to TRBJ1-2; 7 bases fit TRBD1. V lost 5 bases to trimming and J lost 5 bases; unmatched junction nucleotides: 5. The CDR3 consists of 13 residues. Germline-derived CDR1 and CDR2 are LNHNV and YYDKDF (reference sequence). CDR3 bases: TGTGCCACCAGCCGGCAGGGGGATTATGGCTACACCTTC. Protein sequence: CATSRQGDYGYTF. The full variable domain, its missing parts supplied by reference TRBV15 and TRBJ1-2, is DAMVIQNPRYQVTQFGKPVTLSCSQTLNHNVMYWYQQKSSQAPKLLFHYYDKDFNNEADTPDNFQSRRPNTSFCFLDIRSPGLGDTAMYLCATSRQGDYGYTFGSGTRLTVV.